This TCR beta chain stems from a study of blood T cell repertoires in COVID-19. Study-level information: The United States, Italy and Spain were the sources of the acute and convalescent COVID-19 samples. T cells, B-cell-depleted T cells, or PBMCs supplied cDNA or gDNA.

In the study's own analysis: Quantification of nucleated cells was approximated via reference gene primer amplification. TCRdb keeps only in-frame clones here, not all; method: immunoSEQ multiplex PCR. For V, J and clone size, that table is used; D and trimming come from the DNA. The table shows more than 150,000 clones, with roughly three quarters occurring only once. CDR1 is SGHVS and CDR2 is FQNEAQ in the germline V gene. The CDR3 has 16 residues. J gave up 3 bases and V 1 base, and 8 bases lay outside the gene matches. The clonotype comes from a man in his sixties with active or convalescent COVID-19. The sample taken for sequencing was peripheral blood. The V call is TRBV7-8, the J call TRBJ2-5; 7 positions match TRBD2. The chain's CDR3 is CASSLGGGAGKETQYF. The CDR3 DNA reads TGTGCCAGCAGCTTAGGGGGTGGAGCGGGAAAAGAGACCCAGTACTTC.